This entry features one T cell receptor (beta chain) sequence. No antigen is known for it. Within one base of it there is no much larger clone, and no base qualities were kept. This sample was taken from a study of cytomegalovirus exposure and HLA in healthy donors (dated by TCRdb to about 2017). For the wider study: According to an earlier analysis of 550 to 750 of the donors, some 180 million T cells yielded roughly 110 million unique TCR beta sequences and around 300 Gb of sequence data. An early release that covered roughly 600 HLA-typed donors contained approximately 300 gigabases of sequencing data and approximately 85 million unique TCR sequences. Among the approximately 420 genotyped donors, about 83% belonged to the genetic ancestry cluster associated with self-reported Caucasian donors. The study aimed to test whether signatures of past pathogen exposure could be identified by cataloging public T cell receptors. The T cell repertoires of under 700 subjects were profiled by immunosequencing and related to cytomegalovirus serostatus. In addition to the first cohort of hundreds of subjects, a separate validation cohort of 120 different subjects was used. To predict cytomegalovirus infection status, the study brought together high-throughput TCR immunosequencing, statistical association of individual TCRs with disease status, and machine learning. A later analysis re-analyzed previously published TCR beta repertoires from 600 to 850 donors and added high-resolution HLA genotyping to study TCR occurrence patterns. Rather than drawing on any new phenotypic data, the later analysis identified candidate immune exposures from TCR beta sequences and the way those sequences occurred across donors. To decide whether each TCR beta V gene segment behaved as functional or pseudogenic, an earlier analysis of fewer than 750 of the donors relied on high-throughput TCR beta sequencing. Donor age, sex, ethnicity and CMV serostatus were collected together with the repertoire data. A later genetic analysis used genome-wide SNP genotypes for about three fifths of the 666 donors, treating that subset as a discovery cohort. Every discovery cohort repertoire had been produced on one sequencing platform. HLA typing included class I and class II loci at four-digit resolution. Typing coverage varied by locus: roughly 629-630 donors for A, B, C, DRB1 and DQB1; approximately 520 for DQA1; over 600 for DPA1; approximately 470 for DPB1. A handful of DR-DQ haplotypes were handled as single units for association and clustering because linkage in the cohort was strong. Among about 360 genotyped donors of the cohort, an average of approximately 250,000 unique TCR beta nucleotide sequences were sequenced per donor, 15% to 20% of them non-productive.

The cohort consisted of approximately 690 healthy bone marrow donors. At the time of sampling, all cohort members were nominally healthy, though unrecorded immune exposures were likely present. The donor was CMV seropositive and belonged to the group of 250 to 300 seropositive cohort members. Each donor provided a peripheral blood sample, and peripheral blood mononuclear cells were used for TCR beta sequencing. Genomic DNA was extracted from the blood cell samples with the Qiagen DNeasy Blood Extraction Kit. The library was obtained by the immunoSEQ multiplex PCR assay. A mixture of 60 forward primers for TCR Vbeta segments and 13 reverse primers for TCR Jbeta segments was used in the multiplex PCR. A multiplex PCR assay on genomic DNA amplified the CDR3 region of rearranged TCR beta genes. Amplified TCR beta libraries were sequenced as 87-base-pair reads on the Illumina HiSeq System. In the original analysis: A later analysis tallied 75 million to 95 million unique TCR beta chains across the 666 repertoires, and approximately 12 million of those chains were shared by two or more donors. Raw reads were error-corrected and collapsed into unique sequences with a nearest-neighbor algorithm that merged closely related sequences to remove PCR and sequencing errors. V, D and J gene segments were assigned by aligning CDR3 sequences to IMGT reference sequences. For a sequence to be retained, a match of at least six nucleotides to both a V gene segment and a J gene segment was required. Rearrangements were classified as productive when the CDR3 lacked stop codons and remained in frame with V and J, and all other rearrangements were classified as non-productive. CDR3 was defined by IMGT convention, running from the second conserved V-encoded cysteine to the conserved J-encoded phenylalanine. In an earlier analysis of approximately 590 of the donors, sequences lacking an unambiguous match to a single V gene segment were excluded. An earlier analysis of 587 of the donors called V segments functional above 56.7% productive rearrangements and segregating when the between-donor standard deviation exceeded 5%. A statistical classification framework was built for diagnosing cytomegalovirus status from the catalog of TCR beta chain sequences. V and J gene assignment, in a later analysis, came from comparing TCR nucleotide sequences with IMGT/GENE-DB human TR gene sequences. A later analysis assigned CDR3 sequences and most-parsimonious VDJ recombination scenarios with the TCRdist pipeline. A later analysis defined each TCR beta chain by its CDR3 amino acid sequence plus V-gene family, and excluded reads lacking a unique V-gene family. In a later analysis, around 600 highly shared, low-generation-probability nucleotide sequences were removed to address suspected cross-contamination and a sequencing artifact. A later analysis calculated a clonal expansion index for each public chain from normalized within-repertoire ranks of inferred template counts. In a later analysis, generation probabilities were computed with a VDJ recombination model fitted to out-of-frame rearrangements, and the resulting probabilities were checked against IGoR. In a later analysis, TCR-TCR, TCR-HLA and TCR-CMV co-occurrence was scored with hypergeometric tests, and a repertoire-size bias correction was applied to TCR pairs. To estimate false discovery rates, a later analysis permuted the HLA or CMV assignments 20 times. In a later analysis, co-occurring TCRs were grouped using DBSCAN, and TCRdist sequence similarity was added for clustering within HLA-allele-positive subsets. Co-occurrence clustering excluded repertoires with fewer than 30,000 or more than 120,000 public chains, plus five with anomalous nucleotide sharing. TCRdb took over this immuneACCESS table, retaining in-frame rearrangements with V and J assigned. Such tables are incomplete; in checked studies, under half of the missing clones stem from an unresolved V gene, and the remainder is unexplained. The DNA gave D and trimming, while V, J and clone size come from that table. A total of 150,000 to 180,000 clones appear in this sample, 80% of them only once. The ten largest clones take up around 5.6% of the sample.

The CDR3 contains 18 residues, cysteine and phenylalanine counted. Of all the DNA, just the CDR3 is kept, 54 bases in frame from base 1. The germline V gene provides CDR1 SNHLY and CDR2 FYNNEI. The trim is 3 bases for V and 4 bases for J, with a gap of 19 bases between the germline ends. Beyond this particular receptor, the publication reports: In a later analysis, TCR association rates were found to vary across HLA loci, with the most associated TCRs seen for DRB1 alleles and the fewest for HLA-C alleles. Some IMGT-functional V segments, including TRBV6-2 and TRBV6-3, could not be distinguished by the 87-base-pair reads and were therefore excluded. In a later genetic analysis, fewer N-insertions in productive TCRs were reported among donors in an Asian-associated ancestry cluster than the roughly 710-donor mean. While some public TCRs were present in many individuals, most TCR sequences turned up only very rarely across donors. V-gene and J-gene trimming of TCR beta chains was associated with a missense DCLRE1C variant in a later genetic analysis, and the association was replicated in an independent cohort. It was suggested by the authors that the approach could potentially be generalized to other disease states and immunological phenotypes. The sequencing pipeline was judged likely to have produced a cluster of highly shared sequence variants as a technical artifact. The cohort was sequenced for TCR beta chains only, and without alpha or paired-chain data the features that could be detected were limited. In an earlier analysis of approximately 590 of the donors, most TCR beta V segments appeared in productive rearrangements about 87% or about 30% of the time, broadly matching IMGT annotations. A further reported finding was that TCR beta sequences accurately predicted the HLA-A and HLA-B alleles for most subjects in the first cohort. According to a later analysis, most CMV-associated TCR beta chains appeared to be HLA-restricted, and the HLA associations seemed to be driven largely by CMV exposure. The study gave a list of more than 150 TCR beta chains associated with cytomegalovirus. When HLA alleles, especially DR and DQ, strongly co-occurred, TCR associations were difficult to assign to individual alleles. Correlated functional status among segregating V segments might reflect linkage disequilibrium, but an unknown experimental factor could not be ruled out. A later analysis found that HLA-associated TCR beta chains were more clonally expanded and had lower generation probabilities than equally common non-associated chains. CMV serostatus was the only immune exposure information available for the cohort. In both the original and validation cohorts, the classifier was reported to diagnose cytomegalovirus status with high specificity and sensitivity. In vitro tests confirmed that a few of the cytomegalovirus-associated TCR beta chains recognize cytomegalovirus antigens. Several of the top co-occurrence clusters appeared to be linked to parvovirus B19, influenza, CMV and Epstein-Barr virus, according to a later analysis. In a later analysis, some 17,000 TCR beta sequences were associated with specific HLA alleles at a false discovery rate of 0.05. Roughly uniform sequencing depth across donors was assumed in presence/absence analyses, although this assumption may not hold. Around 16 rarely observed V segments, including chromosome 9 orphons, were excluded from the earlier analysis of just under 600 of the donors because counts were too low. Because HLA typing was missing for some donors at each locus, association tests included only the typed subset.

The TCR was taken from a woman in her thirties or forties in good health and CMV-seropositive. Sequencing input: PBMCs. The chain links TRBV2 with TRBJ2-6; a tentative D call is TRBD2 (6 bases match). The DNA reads TGTGCCAGCAGTGACCCAACGGGAGAAACCTTCGGGGCCAACGTCCTGACTTTC. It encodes CASSDPTGETFGANVLTF. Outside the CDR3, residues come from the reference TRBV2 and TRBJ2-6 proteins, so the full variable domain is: EPEVTQTPSHQVTQMGQEVILRCVPISNHLYFYWYRQILGQKVEFLVSFYNNEISEKSEIFDDQFSVERPDGSNFTLKIRSTKLEDSAMYFCASSDPTGETFGANVLTFGAGSRLTVL.